This T cell receptor beta chain came from a study of a mutant IDH1 vaccine in newly diagnosed glioma. Data came from immunoSEQ multiplex PCR; TCRdb stores just in-frame clones and leaves some out. The table shows about 92,000 clones, with around four fifths occurring only once. The time point here: baseline, week 1 (first vaccination visit). Described treatment: pre-vaccination baseline after standard-of-care therapy. Specimen: PBMCs, collected from a glioma patient treated with radiotherapy, temozolomide or both. This TCR came from a man between 35 and 55 years old with glioma.

In DNA, the CDR3 is TGTGCCAGCGCCCTTCTCCTAGGGGGCAGAACCGGGGAGCTGTTTTTT. Translating gives CASALLLGGRTGELFF. The J gene is TRBJ2-2, the V gene TRBV27; TRBD1 agrees at 7 bases. Germline lookup yields CDR1 MNHEY and CDR2 SMNVEV (reference sequence). The CDR3 is 16 residues long. Unmatched junction bases numbered 14, after V lost 8 bases and J lost 5 bases.